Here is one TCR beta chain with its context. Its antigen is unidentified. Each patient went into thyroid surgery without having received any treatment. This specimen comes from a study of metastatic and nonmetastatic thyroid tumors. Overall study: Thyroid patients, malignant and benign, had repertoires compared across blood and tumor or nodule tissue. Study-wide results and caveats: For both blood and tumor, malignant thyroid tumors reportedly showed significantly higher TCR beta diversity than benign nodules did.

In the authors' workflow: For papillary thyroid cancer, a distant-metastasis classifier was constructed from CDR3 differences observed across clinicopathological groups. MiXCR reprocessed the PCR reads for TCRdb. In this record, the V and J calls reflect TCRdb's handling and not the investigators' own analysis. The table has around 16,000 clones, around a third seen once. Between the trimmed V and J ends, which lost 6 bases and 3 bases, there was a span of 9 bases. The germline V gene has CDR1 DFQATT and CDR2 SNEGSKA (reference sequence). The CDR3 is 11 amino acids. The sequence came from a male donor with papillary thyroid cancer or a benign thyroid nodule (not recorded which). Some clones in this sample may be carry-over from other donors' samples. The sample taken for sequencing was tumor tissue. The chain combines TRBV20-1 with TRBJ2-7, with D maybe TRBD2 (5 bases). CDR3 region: CSASGVYEQYF. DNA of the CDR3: TGCAGTGCCAGCGGCGTCTACGAGCAGTACTTC.